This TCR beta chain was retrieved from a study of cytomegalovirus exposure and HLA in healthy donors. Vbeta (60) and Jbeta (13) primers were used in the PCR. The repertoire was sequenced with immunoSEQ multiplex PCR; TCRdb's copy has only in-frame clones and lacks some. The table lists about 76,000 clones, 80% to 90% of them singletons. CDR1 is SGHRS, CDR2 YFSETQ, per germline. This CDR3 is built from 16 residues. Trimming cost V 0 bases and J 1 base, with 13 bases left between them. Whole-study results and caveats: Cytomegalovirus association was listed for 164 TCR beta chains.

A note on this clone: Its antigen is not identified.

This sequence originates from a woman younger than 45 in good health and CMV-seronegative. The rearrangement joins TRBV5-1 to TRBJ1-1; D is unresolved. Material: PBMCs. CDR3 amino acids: CASSLGPRLQNTEAFF. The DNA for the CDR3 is TGCGCCAGCAGCTTGGGACCGAGACTACAGAACACTGAAGCTTTCTTT.